This T cell receptor beta chain was observed in a study of T cells in Graves' hyperthyroidism and ophthalmopathy. Overall study results and limits: Ophthalmopathy was distinguished from stable hyperthyroidism by 13 V-J signatures. Ophthalmopathy onset followed model prediction by a median roughly 6 months.

Individuals with ophthalmopathy presented a Clinical Activity Score of at least 3, a NOSPECS grade of at least 4 and a duration under 3 months. Criteria for exclusion of patients were uncontrolled infection, other autoimmune disease, pregnancy or lactation. CDR1 and CDR2 (germline): DFQATT, SNEGSKA (reference sequence). Trimming took off 3 bases at V and 1 base at J, with 10 bases between the two ends. CDR3 length equals 14 residues. TCR beta CDR3 regions were amplified from RNA transcripts. First-round RT-PCR targeting the TCR CDR3 was performed with the HTBI primer set. TCRdb used MiXCR to reprocess the multiplex PCR reads, holding one entry per CDR3 protein. The repertoire consists of more than 300,000 distinct CDR3 sequences, with roughly 15% occurring once and the leading ten covering 15% to 20%. This clonotype has ten or more counts. What it binds is unknown.

The receptor comes from a woman between 25 and 40 years old with Graves' ophthalmopathy. The chain combines TRBV20-1 with TRBJ2-1; D is perhaps TRBD1 or TRBD2 (5 bases each). The sample comprised blood. The CDR3 region is CSASVRGSYNEQFF. CDR3 DNA sequence: TGCAGTGCTAGCGTGAGGGGTTCCTACAATGAGCAGTTCTTC.